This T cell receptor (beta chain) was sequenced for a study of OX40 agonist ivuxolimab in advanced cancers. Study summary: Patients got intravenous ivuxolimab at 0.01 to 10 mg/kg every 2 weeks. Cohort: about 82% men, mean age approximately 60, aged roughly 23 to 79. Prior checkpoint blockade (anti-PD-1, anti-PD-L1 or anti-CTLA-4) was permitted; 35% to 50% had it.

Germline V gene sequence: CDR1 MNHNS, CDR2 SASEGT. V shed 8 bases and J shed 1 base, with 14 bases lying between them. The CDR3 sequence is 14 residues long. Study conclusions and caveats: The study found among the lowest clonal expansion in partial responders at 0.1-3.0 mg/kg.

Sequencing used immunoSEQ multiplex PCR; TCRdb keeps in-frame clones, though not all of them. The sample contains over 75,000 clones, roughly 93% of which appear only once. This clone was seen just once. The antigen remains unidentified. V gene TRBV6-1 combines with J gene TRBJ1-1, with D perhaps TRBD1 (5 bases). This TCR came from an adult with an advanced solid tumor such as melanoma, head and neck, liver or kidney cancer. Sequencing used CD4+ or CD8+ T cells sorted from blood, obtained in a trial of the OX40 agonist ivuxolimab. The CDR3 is CASLLRGGNTEAFF. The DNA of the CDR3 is TGTGCCAGCTTACTGAGGGGAGGGAACACTGAAGCTTTCTTT.